Each of the 13 T cell receptor beta chains below was sequenced from the same sample in a study of shared clonotypes between healthy human individuals. Profiling relied on immunoSEQ multiplex PCR, and the TCRdb table lists in-frame clones only, not all of them. This table has more than 2,000,000 clones, around 90% appearing once. The sample consisted of naive CD4+ T cells sorted from blood. Subset denoted: CD45RA+ positively selected. These receptors came from a young man in good health.

The rearrangement joins TRBV10-3 to TRBJ2-7; 8 bases match TRBD1. Germline CDR1 reads ENHRY; CDR2 reads SYGVKD. Unmatched junction bases numbered 8, after V lost 10 bases and J lost 3 bases. There are 13 residues in the CDR3. The CDR3 is CATRAGGSYEQYF. The CDR3 DNA sequence: TGTGCCACACGGGCAGGGGGCAGCTACGAGCAGTACTTC.

V is TRBV7-9 and J is TRBJ2-3, with D uncertain. V was shortened by 5 bases and J by 2 bases, with 14 bases between the two germline ends. The CDR3 totals 15 residues. Germline V lookup: CDR1 SEHNR, CDR2 FQNEAQ (reference sequence). CDR3 sequence (DNA): TGTGCCAGCAGCACCAACCGACCTTACACAGATACGCAGTATTTT. Its protein is CASSTNRPYTDTQYF.

The chain joins TRBV30 to TRBJ2-2; no definite D call. CDR3 length equals 15 residues. V was cut by 6 bases and J by 0 bases, with 14 bases left in between. Per germline, CDR1 GTSNPN and CDR2 SVGIG (reference sequence). Written as DNA, the CDR3 is TGTGCCTGCACTGTTCCCAGGTCGAACACCGGGGAGCTGTTTTTT. Translating gives CACTVPRSNTGELFF.

The genes are TRBV28 and TRBJ1-2; no clear D. Germline lookup yields CDR1 MDHEN and CDR2 SYDVKM. The CDR3 runs 13 residues. V was shortened by 3 bases and J by 7 bases, with 12 bases between the two germline ends. DNA for the CDR3: TGTGCCAGCAGTTTGCTAGGTTTCGGTGGCTACACCTTC. Translating it yields CASSLLGFGGYTF.

In DNA, the CDR3 is TGCGCCAGCACCCTATGGGGGGCCTTCAACGAGCAGTACTTC. This encodes CASTLWGAFNEQYF. This sequence joins TRBV23-1 and TRBJ2-7; D possibly matches TRBD1 or TRBD2 (6 bases each). TRBV23-1 is an ORF, with its function uncertain. Trimming shortened V by 7 bases and J by 5 bases, and 18 bases separated the two germline ends. The CDR3 totals 14 residues.

V usage is TRBV2 and J usage is TRBJ2-2; no clear D gene. Germline V lookup: CDR1 SNHLY, CDR2 FYNNEI. This CDR3 is 12 amino acids long. Deletions cut 7 bases from V and 3 bases from J, with 6 bases between. The CDR3 DNA is TGTGCCAGCAATCAGGACACCGGGGAGCTGTTTTTT. Translating it yields CASNQDTGELFF.

The V call is TRBV7-8, the J call TRBJ1-2; TRBD1 matches 8 bases. V shed 1 base, J shed 4 bases, and the junction held 8 bases outside the gene matches. This CDR3 region has 16 residues. Germline V gene data show CDR1 as SGHVS and CDR2 as FQNEAQ. The DNA for the CDR3 is TGTGCCAGCAGCTTAGGGGCAGGGGGCGAAGGCTATGGCTACACCTTC. This gives the protein CASSLGAGGEGYGYTF.

This clone came up once. The V call is TRBV6-5, the J call TRBJ2-7; D could derive from TRBD1 or TRBD2 (5 bases each). V was shortened by 0 bases and J by 3 bases, with 15 bases between the two germline ends. The CDR3 runs to 16 residues. CDR1 and CDR2 (germline): MNHEY, SVGAGI. The CDR3 DNA is TGTGCCAGCAGTTACTCGCCGGGAAGGGACCTCTACGAGCAGTACTTC. It yields the protein CASSYSPGRDLYEQYF.

This sequence joins TRBV7-2 and TRBJ2-6, with D maybe TRBD1 (6 bases). Germline CDR1 and CDR2: SGHTA and FQGNSA. Trimming took 1 base from V and 2 from J, leaving 18 bases between them. This CDR3 spans 19 amino acids. DNA for the CDR3: TGTGCCAGCAGCTTAGTAAGCAGGGGCCAGTTCCCTGGGGCCAACGTCCTGACTTTC. This gives the protein CASSLVSRGQFPGANVLTF.

This sequence joins TRBV5-4 and TRBJ2-7; D possibly uses TRBD1 or TRBD2 (5 bases each). Trimming cost V 4 bases and J 1 base, with 12 bases left between them. Germline loops: CDR1 SGHNT, CDR2 YYREEE (reference sequence). The CDR3 extends over 14 amino acids. The CDR3 here is CASSKGTESYEQYF. In DNA, the CDR3 is TGTGCCAGCAGCAAGGGGACGGAATCCTACGAGCAGTACTTC.

The CDR3 sequence: CASTNNLPGDTEAFF. The DNA of the CDR3 is TGTGCCAGCACCAATAATCTCCCTGGGGACACTGAAGCTTTCTTT. V is TRBV28 and J is TRBJ1-1; D ambiguous. Germline-derived CDR1 and CDR2 are MDHEN and SYDVKM. This CDR3 comprises 15 residues. V was pared by 7 bases and J by 3 bases, with 18 bases between.

This chain connects TRBV15 to TRBJ1-5, with 10 nucleotides matching TRBD1. The CDR3 covers 20 residues. Germline CDR1 reads LNHNV; CDR2 reads YYDKDF (reference sequence). Germline trimming cut 5 bases from V and 0 bases from J; bases unmatched to any gene: 16. The CDR3 region has the DNA TGTGCCACCAGCGAACGTAGACAGGGGGCCCTGGGGTATAGCAATCAGCCCCAGCATTTT. Protein sequence: CATSERRQGALGYSNQPQHF.

This clone was recorded once. This chain joins TRBV28 and TRBJ2-7; D call uncertain. Germline V CDR1 and CDR2: MDHEN, SYDVKM. The CDR3 has 13 amino acids. Between the trimmed V and J ends, which lost 2 bases and 6 bases, there was a span of 11 bases. The CDR3 spells CASSLIQKGEQYF. DNA of the CDR3: TGTGCCAGCAGTTTAATCCAGAAGGGCGAGCAGTACTTC.